These T cell receptor beta chains were read from a single sample in a study of CD8 T cells in Susac syndrome. TCRdb reprocessed the immunoSEQ multiplex PCR reads with MiXCR, giving one entry per CDR3 protein. This sample yields 120,000 or so distinct CDR3 sequences, of which 94% are seen a single time; about 0.098% belongs to the top ten. The sequenced sample was CD4+ T cells from PBMCs. These TCRs come from a human donor in good health. The CDR3 runs from the conserved cysteine through the conserved F or W. Fields, in order: clone size, V gene, J gene, D gene, CDR3 protein, CDR3 DNA. D genes are given only for firm matches. Rows give clone size only sometimes, using once, few, many, or a class for an expanded clone.

>.|TRBV19|TRBJ2-2|.
CASSTHLTGNTGELFF
TGTGCCAGTAGTACCCACTTGACAGGGAACACCGGGGAGCTGTTTTTT
>.|TRBV19|TRBJ2-3|TRBD2
CASSFLAGGGTDTQYF
TGTGCCAGTAGTTTCCTAGCGGGAGGTGGGACAGATACGCAGTATTTT
>.|TRBV29-1|TRBJ2-1|.
CSVMGLAHNNEQFF
TGCAGCGTTATGGGGCTAGCCCATAACAATGAGCAGTTCTTC
>.|TRBV6-5|TRBJ2-7|.
CASTSGLSYEQYF
TGTGCCAGCACCTCCGGACTTTCCTACGAGCAGTACTTC
>.|TRBV11-2|TRBJ2-5|.
CASSLGLQETQYF
TGTGCCAGCAGCTTAGGTCTTCAAGAGACCCAGTACTTC
>.|TRBV15|TRBJ2-5|TRBD2
CATSSRGGGETQYF
TGTGCCACCAGCAGCCGGGGCGGGGGGGAGACCCAGTACTTC
>.|TRBV5-4|TRBJ2-3|.
CASSLRASASTDTQYF
TGTGCCAGCAGCCTCAGGGCTAGCGCTAGCACAGATACGCAGTATTTT
>.|TRBV18|TRBJ1-1|.
CASSPGDSVTFF
TGTGCCAGCTCACCAGGGGACTCCGTGACTTTCTTT
>few|TRBV7-3|TRBJ2-7|TRBD2
CASSLASGGTYEQYF
TGTGCCAGCAGCCTTGCTAGCGGGGGTACCTACGAGCAGTACTTC
>.|TRBV29-1|TRBJ1-1|TRBD1
CSARQGLDTEAFF
TGCAGCGCCAGACAGGGATTAGACACTGAAGCTTTCTTT